A selection of T cell receptor beta chains follows, all from one sample in a study of OX40 agonist ivuxolimab in advanced cancers. Profiled with immunoSEQ multiplex PCR; TCRdb holds only in-frame clones, not every one. Among about 48,000 clones listed, around 84% were seen once. The source material was CD4+ or CD8+ T cells sorted from blood, sampled in a trial of the OX40 agonist ivuxolimab. These receptor sequences come from an adult with an advanced solid tumor such as melanoma, head and neck, liver or kidney cancer. Each CDR3 is given with its conserved first and last residue. Fields, in order: D gene, V gene, clone size, J gene, CDR3 DNA, CDR3 protein. The D gene is left open where the match is weak. Rows may omit the clone size; those that give it use once, few, many or a size class.

d_gene: -
v_gene: TRBV4-2
abundance: -
j_gene: TRBJ2-1
CDR3nt: TGTGCCAGCAGCCAAGTGGGTGGCGCCCGGAACAATGAGCAGTTCTTC
CDR3aa: CASSQVGGARNNEQFF

d_gene: -
v_gene: TRBV21-1
abundance: -
j_gene: TRBJ1-1
CDR3nt: TGTGCCAGTAGGGGACAGGGAAGAACTGAAGCTTTCTTT
CDR3aa: CASRGQGRTEAFF

d_gene: TRBD1
v_gene: TRBV6-4
abundance: -
j_gene: TRBJ2-3
CDR3nt: TGTGCCAGCAGCCCGTTACAGGGGACAGATACGCAGTATTTT
CDR3aa: CASSPLQGTDTQYF

d_gene: -
v_gene: TRBV18
abundance: few
j_gene: TRBJ1-4
CDR3nt: TGTGCCAGCTCACCTATGGAGGGGGAAAAACTGTTTTTT
CDR3aa: CASSPMEGEKLFF

d_gene: -
v_gene: TRBV6-5
abundance: once
j_gene: TRBJ2-2
CDR3nt: TGTGCCAGCAGTTACTCTTCGGACACAAGTAACGGGGAGCTGTTTTTT
CDR3aa: CASSYSSDTSNGELFF

d_gene: -
v_gene: TRBV29-1
abundance: -
j_gene: TRBJ1-2
CDR3nt: TGCAGCGTTGAAGTGGGGACTAGCTATGGCTACACCTTC
CDR3aa: CSVEVGTSYGYTF

d_gene: -
v_gene: TRBV14
abundance: -
j_gene: TRBJ2-1
CDR3nt: TGTGCCAGCAGCCAAATGCAGGGGGGTTCCTACAATGAGCAGTTCTTC
CDR3aa: CASSQMQGGSYNEQFF

d_gene: TRBD1
v_gene: TRBV29-1
abundance: few
j_gene: TRBJ1-5
CDR3nt: TGCAGCGTTGGTGGACAGGGGTTTCAGCCCCAGCATTTT
CDR3aa: CSVGGQGFQPQHF

d_gene: TRBD1
v_gene: TRBV5-1
abundance: -
j_gene: TRBJ2-3
CDR3nt: TGCGCCAGCCGCCGGGACAGGGGCGCGGATACGCAGTATTTT
CDR3aa: CASRRDRGADTQYF

d_gene: -
v_gene: TRBV11-2
abundance: -
j_gene: TRBJ1-1
CDR3nt: TGTGCCAGCAGCTTAGGAGGGGTCATGAACACTGAAGCTTTCTTT
CDR3aa: CASSLGGVMNTEAFF

d_gene: TRBD2
v_gene: TRBV10-3
abundance: few
j_gene: TRBJ2-1
CDR3nt: TGTGCCATCAGTGGTAAGGGACTAGCGGGAGAAACGAATGAGCAGTTCTTC
CDR3aa: CAISGKGLAGETNEQFF

d_gene: TRBD1
v_gene: TRBV11-2
abundance: few
j_gene: TRBJ2-3
CDR3nt: TGTGCCAGCAGAACAACTAGGGGGCGATCGACAGATACGCAGTATTTT
CDR3aa: CASRTTRGRSTDTQYF

d_gene: -
v_gene: TRBV28
abundance: -
j_gene: TRBJ1-3
CDR3nt: TGTGCCAGCATTGACAGCCTCTCTGGAAACACCATATATTTT
CDR3aa: CASIDSLSGNTIYF

d_gene: -
v_gene: TRBV5-1
abundance: -
j_gene: TRBJ2-6
CDR3nt: TGCGCCAGCAGCTTGGGTTCAGGCAGCTCTGGGGCCAACGTCCTGACTTTC
CDR3aa: CASSLGSGSSGANVLTF

d_gene: -
v_gene: TRBV30
abundance: -
j_gene: TRBJ1-5
CDR3nt: TGTGCCTGGAGTCGAGGCCGTAATCAGCCCCAGCATTTT
CDR3aa: CAWSRGRNQPQHF

d_gene: -
v_gene: TRBV5-1
abundance: -
j_gene: TRBJ2-3
CDR3nt: TGCGCCAGCAGCTTCGGGGGGCGAAGCACAGATACGCAGTATTTT
CDR3aa: CASSFGGRSTDTQYF

d_gene: TRBD1
v_gene: TRBV5-1
abundance: -
j_gene: TRBJ2-7
CDR3nt: TGCGCCAGCAGCTTGGAGGGGCAGGGGGTACGCGAGCAGTACTTC
CDR3aa: CASSLEGQGVREQYF

d_gene: TRBD1
v_gene: TRBV7-2
abundance: -
j_gene: TRBJ2-1
CDR3nt: TGTGCCAGCAGCTTAGTTCGGACAGGGCCTCACAATGAGCAGTTCTTC
CDR3aa: CASSLVRTGPHNEQFF

d_gene: TRBD1
v_gene: TRBV6-6
abundance: -
j_gene: TRBJ2-1
CDR3nt: TGTGCCAGCAGTCTACAGGGGAATGAGCAGTTCTTC
CDR3aa: CASSLQGNEQFF

d_gene: -
v_gene: TRBV30
abundance: few
j_gene: TRBJ1-1
CDR3nt: TGTGCCTGGAGTGCGACAGAGACAGGTGAAGCTTTCTTT
CDR3aa: CAWSATETGEAFF

d_gene: -
v_gene: TRBV10-3
abundance: -
j_gene: TRBJ1-1
CDR3nt: TGTGCCATCAGATGGGTGGACACCCTGAACACTGAAGCTTTCTTT
CDR3aa: CAIRWVDTLNTEAFF

d_gene: TRBD2
v_gene: TRBV30
abundance: -
j_gene: TRBJ2-5
CDR3nt: TGTGCCTGGAGTGGGCTAGCGGGGGGTGCAGAGACCCAGTACTTC
CDR3aa: CAWSGLAGGAETQYF